The 21 T cell receptor beta chains reported below all come from one sample, sequenced in a study of control samples from healthy donors and cancer patients (dated by TCRdb to the early 2020s). Libraries were made using the immunoSEQ multiplex PCR assay. TCRdb's version of the immuneACCESS table is confined to in-frame rearrangements and falls short of the full clone set. An unresolved V gene accounts for under half of the shortfall where checked; the remainder is of unknown origin. The sample records about 82,000 clones, around 94% of which are singletons. About 5% of the sample comes from the top ten. Sequencing used blood. The receptors here all came from a woman aged 18-29 years in good health.

This clone was counted a single time. This chain uses TRBV5-1 with TRBJ2-5; 8 bases align to TRBD1. The V and J ends lost 1 base and 3 bases, in that order; junction bases with no gene match: 5. The CDR3 length is 15 residues. Germline CDR1 SGHRS, CDR2 YFSETQ. The CDR3 DNA reads TGCGCCAGCAGCTTGACAGGGGGTCGGGAAGAGACCCAGTACTTC. Its translation: CASSLTGGREETQYF.

V gene TRBV5-6 combines with J gene TRBJ1-1, with D possibly matching TRBD1 (5 bases). The CDR3 covers 15 residues. Germline V gene data show CDR1 as SGHDT and CDR2 as YYEEEE. Trimming removed 7 bases from V and 5 bases from J, with 21 bases in between. The CDR3 region is CASSRPGQSKTEAFF. Here the CDR3 DNA reads TGTGCCAGCTCTCGGCCAGGGCAAAGTAAAACTGAAGCTTTCTTT. Together with reference TRBV5-6 and TRBJ1-1, the CDR3 gives the full variable domain: DAGVTQSPTHLIKTRGQQVTLRCSPKSGHDTVSWYQQALGQGPQFIFQYYEEEERQRGNFPDRFSGHQFPNYSSELNVNALLLGDSALYLCASSRPGQSKTEAFFGQGTRLTVV.

This clone has a handful of counts. Other DNA sequences in the same sample also yield this CDR3. The chain joins TRBV11-3 to TRBJ2-3; D may be TRBD2 (6 bases). Germline CDR1 and CDR2: SGHNT and YENEEA. V lost 5 bases and J lost 4, with 28 bases in between. The CDR3 runs to 19 residues. The CDR3 reads CASSHTNRWRGREADTQYF. The CDR3, as DNA: TGTGCCAGCAGCCACACCAACAGGTGGCGGGGAAGGGAGGCAGATACGCAGTATTTT.

Points on this clone: A read error may produce the germline difference seen at one junction end. This chain connects TRBV2 to TRBJ1-2; 8 bases are shared with TRBD1. Germline assignment: CDR1 SNHLY and CDR2 FYNNEI. The CDR3 covers 15 residues. The CDR3 sequence: CASREIGQGSFGYTF. In nucleotides, the CDR3 is TGTGCCAGCCGTGAGATAGGACAGGGATCATTTGGCTACACCTTC. Variable domain in full (rest from reference TRBV2 and TRBJ1-2): EPEVTQTPSHQVTQMGQEVILRCVPISNHLYFYWYRQILGQKVEFLVSFYNNEISEKSEIFDDQFSVERPDGSNFTLKIRSTKLEDSAMYFCASREIGQGSFGYTFGSGTRLTVV.

The chain links TRBV6-6 to TRBJ2-5, with D possibly being TRBD1 (6 bases). The germline V gene encodes CDR1 MNHNY and CDR2 SVGAGI (reference sequence). Trimming took 5 bases from V and 3 from J, leaving 22 bases between them. The CDR3 is made up of 17 amino acids. The CDR3 coding sequence is TGTGCCAGCAGTCTAAGCCTTTGGAGGACAGACAAAGAGACCCAGTACTTC. It specifies CASSLSLWRTDKETQYF.

This clone was picked up one time. This rearrangement joins TRBV7-8 to TRBJ1-4, with D hard to call. Germline V lookup: CDR1 SGHVS, CDR2 FQNEAQ. V was cut by 1 base and J by 0 bases, with 9 bases left in between. The CDR3 sequence is 16 residues long. The CDR3 DNA follows: TGTGCCAGCAGCTTAGGTTTATTGTCAACTAATGAAAAACTGTTTTTT. Amino acids: CASSLGLLSTNEKLFF.

This clone came up a few times. This chain links TRBV7-3 with TRBJ2-3; weak D call: TRBD2 (6 bases). The ends were cut back, 2 bases at V and 1 base at J, with 13 bases in the middle. CDR3 length equals 16 residues. CDR1 and CDR2 from the germline V gene are SGHTA and FQGTGA. The CDR3 sequence is CASSLYVASGTDTQYF. The CDR3 region has the DNA TGTGCCAGCAGCTTATATGTGGCTAGCGGCACAGATACGCAGTATTTT.

The V gene is TRBV18, the J gene TRBJ2-5; D could derive from TRBD1 or TRBD2 (5 bases each). This CDR3 is built from 13 residues. V was trimmed by 2 bases and J by 5 bases, leaving 9 bases between them. Germline V gives CDR1 KGHSH, CDR2 LQKENI. CDR3 nucleotide sequence: TGTGCCAGCTCACCAGACGGGGCGGAGACCCAGTACTTC. As protein: CASSPDGAETQYF.

The V call is TRBV3-1 (or the pseudogene TRBV3-2), the J call TRBJ2-7; 12 bases are a match to TRBD2. This CDR3 has 16 residues. Germline V lookup: CDR1 LGHDT, CDR2 YNNKEL (reference sequence). J gave up 4 bases and V 0 bases, and 4 bases lay outside the gene matches. The CDR3 reads CASSQDNTSGRYEQYF. CDR3 bases: TGTGCCAGCAGCCAAGATAACACTAGCGGGAGGTACGAGCAGTACTTC.

This clone was seen more than once but under ten times. This chain connects TRBV29-1 to TRBJ2-3; D perhaps matches TRBD2 (5 bases). The CDR3 consists of 15 residues. The V end was cut by 7 bases, the J end by 0 bases, with 17 bases between. Germline V CDR1 and CDR2: SQVTM, ANQGSEA. This CDR3 reads CSADTLGSSTDTQYF. In DNA form, the CDR3 reads TGCAGCGCAGACACCCTTGGGAGTAGCACAGATACGCAGTATTTT.

This chain links TRBV5-1 with TRBJ1-3, with 7 positions matching TRBD1. From germline, CDR1 is SGHRS and CDR2 YFSETQ. The CDR3 runs 15 residues. Germline trimming cut 4 bases from V and 1 base from J; bases unmatched to any gene: 5. The CDR3 spells CASSIKQGSGNTIYF. DNA for the CDR3: TGCGCCAGCAGCATCAAACAGGGGTCTGGAAACACCATATATTTT.

The chain is built from TRBV10-1 and TRBJ2-7; TRBD2 matches 12 bases. The CDR3 spans 15 residues. V lost 5 bases, J lost 5 bases, and 7 bases stayed unmatched. Germline V gene sequence: CDR1 WNHNN, CDR2 SYGVQD (reference sequence). Here the CDR3 DNA reads TGCGCCAGCAGTTTTGGACTAGCGGGGCCCAACGAGCAGTACTTC. This codes for CASSFGLAGPNEQYF.

This clone was recorded once. The chain employs TRBV9 and TRBJ2-7, with a weak D call TRBD1 (6 bases). Trimming pared 0 bases from V and 6 bases from J, leaving 19 bases between. Per germline, CDR1 SGDLS and CDR2 YYNGEE. The CDR3 loop spans 16 amino acids. The CDR3 region is CASSVGRQAALVEQYF. Here the CDR3 DNA reads TGTGCCAGCAGCGTAGGACGACAGGCCGCCTTGGTCGAGCAGTACTTC.

The chain couples TRBV28 to TRBJ2-5; a possible D gene is TRBD1 (6 bases). CDR3 length: 15 residues. The V end was cut by 2 bases, the J end by 0 bases, with 10 bases between. Germline CDR1 MDHEN, CDR2 SYDVKM. This CDR3 is CASSLPGVYQETQYF. DNA of the CDR3: TGTGCCAGCAGTTTACCAGGGGTGTACCAAGAGACCCAGTACTTC.

The chain recombines TRBV2 with TRBJ1-4; 7 bases align to TRBD1. The CDR3 extends over 16 amino acids. Germline loops: CDR1 SNHLY, CDR2 FYNNEI. J was trimmed by 4 bases and V by 5 bases; bases with no gene match: 10. The CDR3 spells CASSSEGTASNEKLFF. For the CDR3, the DNA is TGTGCCAGCAGTTCCGAGGGGACAGCGAGTAATGAAAAACTGTTTTTT.

This rearrangement joins TRBV28 to TRBJ2-1; D may be TRBD1 (6 bases). CDR3 length equals 13 residues. Trimming pared 8 bases from V and 1 base from J, leaving 9 bases between. Germline V gives CDR1 MDHEN, CDR2 SYDVKM. CDR3 sequence reads: CASRGGSYNEQFF. As DNA, the CDR3 is TGTGCCAGCCGAGGGGGTTCCTACAATGAGCAGTTCTTC.

The chain combines TRBV19 with TRBJ1-3, with D perhaps TRBD1 (6 bases). V lost 6 bases, J lost 3 bases, and 12 bases lay in between. From germline, CDR1 is LNHDA and CDR2 SQIVND (reference sequence). The CDR3 runs 14 residues. CDR3 sequence reads: CASRKAGVGNTIYF. CDR3 coding DNA: TGTGCCAGTAGGAAAGCAGGGGTTGGAAACACCATATATTTT.

V gene TRBV5-1 combines with J gene TRBJ1-3, with a weak D call TRBD1 (5 bases). CDR1 and CDR2 (germline): SGHRS, YFSETQ. The CDR3 runs to 14 residues. Between the trimmed V and J ends, which lost 5 bases and 3 bases, there was a span of 12 bases. The CDR3, as DNA: TGCGCCAGCAGTGGCGGGGGAGGTGGAAACACCATATATTTT. Encoded protein: CASSGGGGGNTIYF.

V is TRBV4-1 and J is TRBJ2-2; 8 positions match TRBD1. The CDR3 extends over 18 amino acids. V dropped 4 bases and J dropped 7; count of bases not matched to a gene: 17. Germline CDR1 reads MGHRA; CDR2 reads YSYEKL. The CDR3 DNA reads TGCGCCAGCAGCCCAGAAGGGTCAGGGGGCCGGGGGAGCGGGGAGCTGTTTTTT. Residues: CASSPEGSGGRGSGELFF.

The chain carries TRBV19 and TRBJ2-1; D possibly corresponds to TRBD2 (5 bases). Germline V gene data show CDR1 as LNHDA and CDR2 as SQIVND (reference sequence). V lost 3 bases, J lost 4 bases, and 22 bases lay in between. The CDR3 is 18 residues long. The CDR3 protein is CASSIFPGSAVRYNEQFF. DNA for the CDR3: TGTGCCAGTAGTATCTTCCCGGGATCGGCGGTACGGTACAATGAGCAGTTCTTC.

This clone has just one count. The chain uses TRBV5-1 and TRBJ1-2, with a tentative D call TRBD1 (5 bases). Germline V gene lookup returns CDR1 SGHRS and CDR2 YFSETQ. Trimming stripped 2 bases from V and 8 bases from J, with 16 bases between. The CDR3 has 14 residues. The CDR3 loop reads CASSFGTELKGYTF. CDR3 in DNA: TGCGCCAGCAGCTTTGGGACTGAGTTGAAGGGCTACACCTTC.